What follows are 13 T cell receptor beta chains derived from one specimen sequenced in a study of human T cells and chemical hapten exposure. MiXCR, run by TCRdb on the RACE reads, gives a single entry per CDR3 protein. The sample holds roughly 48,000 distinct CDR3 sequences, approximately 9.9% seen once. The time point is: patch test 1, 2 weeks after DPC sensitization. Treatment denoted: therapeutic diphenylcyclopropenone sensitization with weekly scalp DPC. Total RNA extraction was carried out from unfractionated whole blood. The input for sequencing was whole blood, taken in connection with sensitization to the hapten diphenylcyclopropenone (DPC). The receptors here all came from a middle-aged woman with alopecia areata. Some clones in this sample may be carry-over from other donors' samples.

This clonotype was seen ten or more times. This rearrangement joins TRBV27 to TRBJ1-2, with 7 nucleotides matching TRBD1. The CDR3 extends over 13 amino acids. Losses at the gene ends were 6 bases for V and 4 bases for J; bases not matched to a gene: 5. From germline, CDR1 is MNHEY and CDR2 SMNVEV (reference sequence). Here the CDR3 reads CASRLTGAYGYTF. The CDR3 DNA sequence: TGTGCCAGCAGGTTAACAGGGGCCTATGGCTACACCTTC.

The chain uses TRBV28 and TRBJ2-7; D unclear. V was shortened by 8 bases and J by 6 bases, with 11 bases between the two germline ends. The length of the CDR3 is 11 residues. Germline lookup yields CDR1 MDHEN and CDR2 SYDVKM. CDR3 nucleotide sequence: TGTGCCAGCGGCCAGCCCGGCGAGCAGTACTTC. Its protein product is CASGQPGEQYF.

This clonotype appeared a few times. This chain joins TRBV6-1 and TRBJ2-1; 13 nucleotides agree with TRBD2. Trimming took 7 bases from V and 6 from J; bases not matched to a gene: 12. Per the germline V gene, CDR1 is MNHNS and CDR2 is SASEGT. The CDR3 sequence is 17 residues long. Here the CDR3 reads CASTDTMTSGRFNEQFF. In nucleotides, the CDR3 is TGTGCCAGCACCGACACCATGACTAGCGGGAGGTTCAATGAGCAGTTCTTC.

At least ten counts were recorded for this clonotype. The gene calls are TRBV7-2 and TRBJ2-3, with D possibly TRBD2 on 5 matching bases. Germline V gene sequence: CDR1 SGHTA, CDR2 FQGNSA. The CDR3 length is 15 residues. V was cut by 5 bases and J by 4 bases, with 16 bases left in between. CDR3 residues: CASSLPGKVPDTQYF. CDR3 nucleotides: TGTGCCAGCAGCCTACCGGGGAAGGTCCCAGATACGCAGTATTTT.

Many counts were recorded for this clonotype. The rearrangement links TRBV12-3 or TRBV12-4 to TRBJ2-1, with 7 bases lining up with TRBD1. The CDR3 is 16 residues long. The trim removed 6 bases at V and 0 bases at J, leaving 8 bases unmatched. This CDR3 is CASRRDRRSSYNEQFF. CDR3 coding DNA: TGTGCCAGCAGACGGGACAGAAGAAGCTCCTACAATGAGCAGTTCTTC.

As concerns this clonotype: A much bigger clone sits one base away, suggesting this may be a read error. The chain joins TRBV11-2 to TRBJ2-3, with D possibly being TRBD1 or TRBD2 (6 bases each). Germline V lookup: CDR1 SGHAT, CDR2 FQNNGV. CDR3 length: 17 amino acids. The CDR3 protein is CASIRRRGDIGTGTQYF. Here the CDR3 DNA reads TGTGCCAGCATCCGGAGGAGGGGGGACATCGGCACAGGTACGCAGTATTTT.

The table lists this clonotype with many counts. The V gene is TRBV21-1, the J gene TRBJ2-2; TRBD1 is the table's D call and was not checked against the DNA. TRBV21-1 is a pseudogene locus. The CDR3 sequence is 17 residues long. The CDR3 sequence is CASSKTPDRSFTGELFF. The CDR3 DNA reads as TGTGCCAGCAGCAAAACCCCGGACAGGTCCTTCACCGGGGAGCTGTTTTTT.

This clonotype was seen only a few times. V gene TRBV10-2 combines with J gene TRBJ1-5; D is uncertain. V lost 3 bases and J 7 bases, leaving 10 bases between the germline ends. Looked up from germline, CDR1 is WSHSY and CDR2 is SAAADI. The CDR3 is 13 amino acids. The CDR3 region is CASSDALGQPQHF. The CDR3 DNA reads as TGCGCCAGCAGTGATGCCCTTGGACAGCCCCAGCATTTT.

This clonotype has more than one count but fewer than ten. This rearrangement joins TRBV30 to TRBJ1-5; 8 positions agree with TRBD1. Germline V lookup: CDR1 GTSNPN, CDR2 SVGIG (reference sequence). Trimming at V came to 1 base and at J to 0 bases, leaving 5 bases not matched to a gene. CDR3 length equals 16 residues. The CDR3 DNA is TGTGCCTGGAGTGCCCCGGACAGGGATAGCAATCAGCCCCAGCATTTT. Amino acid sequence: CAWSAPDRDSNQPQHF.

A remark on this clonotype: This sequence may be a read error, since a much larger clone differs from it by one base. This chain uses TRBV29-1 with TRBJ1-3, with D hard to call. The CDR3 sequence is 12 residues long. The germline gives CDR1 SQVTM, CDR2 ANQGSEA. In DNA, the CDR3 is TGCGGCGTTGATCTATCTGGAAACACCATATATTTT. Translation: CGVDLSGNTIYF.

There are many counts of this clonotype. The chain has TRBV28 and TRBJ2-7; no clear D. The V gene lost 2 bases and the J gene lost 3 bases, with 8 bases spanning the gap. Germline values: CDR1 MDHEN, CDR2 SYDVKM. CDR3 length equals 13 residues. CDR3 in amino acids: CASSLRHLYEQYF. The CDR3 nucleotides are TGTGCCAGCAGTTTAAGACACCTCTACGAGCAGTACTTC.

CDR3 region: CASSPGTGGVYEQYF. In nucleotides, the CDR3 is TGCGCCAGCAGCCCGGGGACAGGGGGCGTCTACGAGCAGTACTTC. The chain couples TRBV5-1 to TRBJ2-7; 12 nucleotides agree with TRBD1. CDR3 length: 15 residues. Germline CDR1 reads SGHRS; CDR2 reads YFSETQ. V trimming: 4 bases; J trimming: 3 bases; junction bases outside the gene matches: 5.

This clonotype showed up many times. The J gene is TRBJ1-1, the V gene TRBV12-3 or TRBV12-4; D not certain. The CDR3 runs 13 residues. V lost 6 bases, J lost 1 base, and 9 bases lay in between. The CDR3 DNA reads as TGTGCCAGCAGGCGCGGCGAGAACACTGAAGCTTTCTTT. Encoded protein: CASRRGENTEAFF.